The rows below give T cell receptor beta chains drawn from one sample of a study of OX40 agonist ivuxolimab in advanced cancers. Here immunoSEQ multiplex PCR was the method, and the copy in TCRdb shows in-frame clones only, minus some. The sample has 37,000 or so clones, about 85% seen once. Here the sequenced sample was CD4+ or CD8+ T cells sorted from blood, taken in a trial of the OX40 agonist ivuxolimab. The receptors derive from an adult with an advanced solid tumor such as melanoma, head and neck, liver or kidney cancer. CDR3s include the opening cysteine and the closing phenylalanine or tryptophan. The D gene is left open where the match is weak. The size field is filled for only some rows; it gives once, few, many or a size class.

d_call: TRBD1
j_call: TRBJ2-7
v_call: TRBV9
clone_size: -
cdr3_nt: TGTGCCAGCAGCGCCGGGACAGGGAGAGAGGAGCAGTACTTC
cdr3_aa: CASSAGTGREEQYF

d_call: -
j_call: TRBJ2-7
v_call: TRBV5-4
clone_size: -
cdr3_nt: TGTGCCAGCAGCCACAGGGAGGCCTACGAGCAGTACTTC
cdr3_aa: CASSHREAYEQYF

d_call: -
j_call: TRBJ1-5
v_call: TRBV9
clone_size: -
cdr3_nt: TGTGCCAGCAGCCCCTGGAGCCAGCCCAATCAGCCCCAGCATTTT
cdr3_aa: CASSPWSQPNQPQHF

d_call: TRBD1
j_call: TRBJ1-1
v_call: TRBV13
clone_size: -
cdr3_nt: TGTGCCAGCAGCTTACAGGGGGCAGGCACTGAAGCTTTCTTT
cdr3_aa: CASSLQGAGTEAFF

d_call: -
j_call: TRBJ1-1
v_call: TRBV6-1
clone_size: -
cdr3_nt: TGTGCCAGCAGTGACGGTGGGCAGGGACGGAACACTGAAGCTTTCTTT
cdr3_aa: CASSDGGQGRNTEAFF

d_call: -
j_call: TRBJ1-1
v_call: TRBV25-1
clone_size: few
cdr3_nt: TGTGCCAGCAGTGAAGGACTTATGAACACTGAAGCTTTCTTT
cdr3_aa: CASSEGLMNTEAFF

d_call: TRBD2
j_call: TRBJ2-2
v_call: TRBV6-5
clone_size: -
cdr3_nt: TGTGCCAGCAGTTACGGACTAGCGGGGGGAACCGGGGAGCTGTTTTTT
cdr3_aa: CASSYGLAGGTGELFF

d_call: -
j_call: TRBJ1-2
v_call: TRBV4-3
clone_size: -
cdr3_nt: TGCGCCAGCAGCCAAGATGGGGGGCTCTATGGCTACACCTTC
cdr3_aa: CASSQDGGLYGYTF

d_call: -
j_call: TRBJ2-1
v_call: TRBV7-2
clone_size: -
cdr3_nt: TGTGCCAGCAGCGACACCTTTGACAGTGTGTACAATGAGCAGTTCTTC
cdr3_aa: CASSDTFDSVYNEQFF

d_call: TRBD1
j_call: TRBJ1-2
v_call: TRBV5-4
clone_size: -
cdr3_nt: TGTGCCAGCAGCCATAATACAGGGGGCGGCGGCTACACCTTC
cdr3_aa: CASSHNTGGGGYTF

d_call: TRBD2
j_call: TRBJ2-1
v_call: TRBV4-1
clone_size: -
cdr3_nt: TGCGCCAGCGGGGAGGGAGTACTTACCGGCAATGAGCAGTTCTTC
cdr3_aa: CASGEGVLTGNEQFF

d_call: -
j_call: TRBJ2-1
v_call: TRBV9
clone_size: -
cdr3_nt: TGTGCCAGCAGCCAACCCCCGGACACAGAGCAGTTCTTC
cdr3_aa: CASSQPPDTEQFF

d_call: TRBD1
j_call: TRBJ2-7
v_call: TRBV9
clone_size: -
cdr3_nt: TGTGCCAGCAGCGTAGGACAGGGGGCCGTTTACGAGCAGTACTTC
cdr3_aa: CASSVGQGAVYEQYF

d_call: -
j_call: TRBJ2-5
v_call: TRBV19
clone_size: -
cdr3_nt: TGTGCCAGTAAGGGGAGCCCATCAAGCCAAGAGACCCAGTACTTC
cdr3_aa: CASKGSPSSQETQYF

d_call: TRBD2
j_call: TRBJ2-7
v_call: TRBV7-9
clone_size: -
cdr3_nt: TGTGCCAGCAGCTTCCAGCGGGGGCTGGACGAGCAGTACTTC
cdr3_aa: CASSFQRGLDEQYF

d_call: -
j_call: TRBJ2-5
v_call: TRBV7-2
clone_size: -
cdr3_nt: TGTGCCAGCAGCTTAGACGGATTATGGGACCAAGAGACCCAGTACTTC
cdr3_aa: CASSLDGLWDQETQYF

d_call: -
j_call: TRBJ1-2
v_call: TRBV18
clone_size: -
cdr3_nt: TGTGCCAGCTCACCAAAGTCAGGGGACTACTATGGCTACACCTTC
cdr3_aa: CASSPKSGDYYGYTF

d_call: -
j_call: TRBJ1-5
v_call: TRBV6-5
clone_size: -
cdr3_nt: TGTGCCAGCGGTAATCAGCCCCAGCATTTT
cdr3_aa: CASGNQPQHF

d_call: TRBD1
j_call: TRBJ1-1
v_call: TRBV15
clone_size: -
cdr3_nt: TGTGCCACCAGCCCCGGACAGGGCCTTGAAGCTTTCTTT
cdr3_aa: CATSPGQGLEAFF

d_call: -
j_call: TRBJ1-2
v_call: TRBV15
clone_size: -
cdr3_nt: TGTGCCACCAGCAGCCGGCTCAGGACGGACTTCTATGGCTACACCTTC
cdr3_aa: CATSSRLRTDFYGYTF

d_call: -
j_call: TRBJ2-7
v_call: TRBV18
clone_size: -
cdr3_nt: TGTGCCAGCTCACCAGGGTACGAGCAGTACTTC
cdr3_aa: CASSPGYEQYF

d_call: TRBD1
j_call: TRBJ1-2
v_call: TRBV7-8
clone_size: -
cdr3_nt: TGTGCCAGCAGCCCGCGGACAGGGGGGGGATATGGCTACACCTTC
cdr3_aa: CASSPRTGGGYGYTF

d_call: TRBD2
j_call: TRBJ2-7
v_call: TRBV7-2
clone_size: -
cdr3_nt: TGTGCCAGCAGCTCCCCTCGACTAGCGGAATCATACGAGCAGTACTTC
cdr3_aa: CASSSPRLAESYEQYF

d_call: TRBD2
j_call: TRBJ2-3
v_call: TRBV2
clone_size: -
cdr3_nt: TGTGCCAGCGTCTTTAGAGCGGGGGAGAGCACAGATACGCAGTATTTT
cdr3_aa: CASVFRAGESTDTQYF

d_call: TRBD1
j_call: TRBJ1-6
v_call: TRBV27
clone_size: -
cdr3_nt: TGTGCCAGCAGTTATACAGGGGGGAATTCACCCCTCCACTTT
cdr3_aa: CASSYTGGNSPLHF

d_call: TRBD2
j_call: TRBJ2-1
v_call: TRBV30
clone_size: -
cdr3_nt: TGTGCCTGGAACTTAGCGGGAGTCGGTGAGCAGTTCTTC
cdr3_aa: CAWNLAGVGEQFF

d_call: TRBD2
j_call: TRBJ2-1
v_call: TRBV2
clone_size: -
cdr3_nt: TGTGCCAGCAGTATTTCGGGGGGTCCCATAGCTTACAATGAGCAGTTCTTC
cdr3_aa: CASSISGGPIAYNEQFF

d_call: TRBD1
j_call: TRBJ1-1
v_call: TRBV10-3
clone_size: -
cdr3_nt: TGTGCCATCAGAGACAGGGCGCGGGGGACTGAAGCTTTCTTT
cdr3_aa: CAIRDRARGTEAFF

d_call: -
j_call: TRBJ2-2
v_call: TRBV19
clone_size: -
cdr3_nt: TGTGCCAGTAGTATCCTCATAATGGGCGGGGAGCTGTTTTTT
cdr3_aa: CASSILIMGGELFF

d_call: -
j_call: TRBJ2-7
v_call: TRBV6-5
clone_size: once
cdr3_nt: TGTGCCAGCAGAAGGGTCAACGAGCAGTACTTC
cdr3_aa: CASRRVNEQYF

d_call: -
j_call: TRBJ2-5
v_call: TRBV7-9
clone_size: -
cdr3_nt: TGTGCCAGCAGCTCGGGGGAGACAGGGAGGGAGACCCAGTACTTC
cdr3_aa: CASSSGETGRETQYF

d_call: -
j_call: TRBJ1-2
v_call: TRBV9
clone_size: -
cdr3_nt: TGTGCCAGCAGCGTAGAGGCAGTAACCAGGGACGGCTACACCTTC
cdr3_aa: CASSVEAVTRDGYTF

d_call: TRBD2
j_call: TRBJ2-4
v_call: TRBV29-1
clone_size: -
cdr3_nt: TGCAGCGTAGGCACCCCCGAATCCGGGGGGGACATTCAGTACTTC
cdr3_aa: CSVGTPESGGDIQYF

d_call: -
j_call: TRBJ2-2
v_call: TRBV13
clone_size: -
cdr3_nt: TGTGCCAGCAGCCAGGAGCCGAAAACCCTCACCGGGGAGCTGTTTTTT
cdr3_aa: CASSQEPKTLTGELFF

d_call: TRBD1
j_call: TRBJ2-7
v_call: TRBV9
clone_size: -
cdr3_nt: TGTGCCAGCAGCGTAGGTGCGGGACAGGGCGCCGAGCAGTACTTC
cdr3_aa: CASSVGAGQGAEQYF

d_call: -
j_call: TRBJ1-2
v_call: TRBV9
clone_size: -
cdr3_nt: TGTGCCAGCACCGTAACCCGAGTCCCTAATGGCTACACCTTC
cdr3_aa: CASTVTRVPNGYTF

d_call: -
j_call: TRBJ1-2
v_call: TRBV19
clone_size: -
cdr3_nt: TGTGCCAGTAGTATTTCTGGGGATGGCCACACCTTC
cdr3_aa: CASSISGDGHTF

d_call: TRBD1
j_call: TRBJ2-5
v_call: TRBV29-1
clone_size: -
cdr3_nt: TGCAGCGTGACTGACAGGGAACAAGAGACCCAGTACTTC
cdr3_aa: CSVTDREQETQYF

d_call: -
j_call: TRBJ2-7
v_call: TRBV19
clone_size: -
cdr3_nt: TGTGCCAGTAGTATTCGGGCAGAATACGAGCAGTACTTC
cdr3_aa: CASSIRAEYEQYF

d_call: -
j_call: TRBJ2-7
v_call: TRBV20-1
clone_size: -
cdr3_nt: TGCAGTGCGAGGGGAGCAGGAGAGCAGTACTTC
cdr3_aa: CSARGAGEQYF

d_call: -
j_call: TRBJ1-2
v_call: TRBV6-6
clone_size: -
cdr3_nt: TGTGCCAGCAGTTACGAGGCAGGAGCTAACTATGGCTACACCTTC
cdr3_aa: CASSYEAGANYGYTF

d_call: -
j_call: TRBJ2-1
v_call: TRBV27
clone_size: -
cdr3_nt: TGTGCCAGCAGGGCTGACAATGAGCAGTTCTTC
cdr3_aa: CASRADNEQFF

d_call: TRBD1
j_call: TRBJ1-2
v_call: TRBV27
clone_size: -
cdr3_nt: TGTGCCAGCAGTTTATCTGGACAGGGTGGCTATGGCTACACCTTC
cdr3_aa: CASSLSGQGGYGYTF

d_call: -
j_call: TRBJ1-1
v_call: TRBV25-1
clone_size: -
cdr3_nt: TGTGCCAGCAGTGAGGGGGGCGGTGAAGCTTTCTTT
cdr3_aa: CASSEGGGEAFF

d_call: -
j_call: TRBJ2-7
v_call: TRBV27
clone_size: medium-sized
cdr3_nt: TGTGCCAGCAGTGTTACCCCCCAGGGGAACGAGCAGTACTTC
cdr3_aa: CASSVTPQGNEQYF

d_call: -
j_call: TRBJ2-3
v_call: TRBV11-2
clone_size: -
cdr3_nt: TGTGCCACCACGCGTGGGTTCACAGATACGCAGTATTTT
cdr3_aa: CATTRGFTDTQYF

d_call: TRBD2
j_call: TRBJ2-7
v_call: TRBV7-6
clone_size: -
cdr3_nt: TGTGCCGTTTCTTTCAAGGCTAGCGGCTACGAGCAGTACTTC
cdr3_aa: CAVSFKASGYEQYF

d_call: -
j_call: TRBJ2-7
v_call: TRBV19
clone_size: -
cdr3_nt: TGTGCCAGTAGTATTGGAGGCGGACGCTACGAGCAGTACTTC
cdr3_aa: CASSIGGGRYEQYF

d_call: TRBD2
j_call: TRBJ2-1
v_call: TRBV9
clone_size: -
cdr3_nt: TGTGCCAGCAGCCCTAGCGGGGGGCGGTCCTACAATGAGCAGTTCTTC
cdr3_aa: CASSPSGGRSYNEQFF

d_call: TRBD1
j_call: TRBJ2-2
v_call: TRBV6-4
clone_size: -
cdr3_nt: TGTGCCAGCAGTGCCGATAGGGGGCGGTACACCGGGGAGCTGTTTTTT
cdr3_aa: CASSADRGRYTGELFF